This T cell receptor beta chain was documented in a study of cytomegalovirus exposure and HLA in healthy donors. Amplification used 60 Vbeta primers and 13 Jbeta primers. Data came from immunoSEQ multiplex PCR; TCRdb stores just in-frame clones and leaves some out. The sample shows approximately 150,000 clones, 76% of them seen only once. With regard to this clone: What it binds is not known.

The CDR3 contains 16 residues. Trimming removed 5 bases from V and 1 base from J, with 18 bases in between. Germline V gene data show CDR1 as SGHDT and CDR2 as YYEEEE. General study results and limits: Productive rates of about 87% or about 30% were seen for most TCR beta V segments in an earlier analysis. TCR beta sequences reportedly predicted most subjects' HLA-A and HLA-B alleles accurately.

The sample was PBMCs. V and J are TRBV5-6 and TRBJ1-1; D possibly corresponds to TRBD1 (5 bases). The TCR comes from a male donor in good health and CMV-seronegative. The CDR3 nucleotides are TGTGCCAGCAGAGACCTAGGGGAACTGGGGAACACTGAAGCTTTCTTT. Its translation: CASRDLGELGNTEAFF.